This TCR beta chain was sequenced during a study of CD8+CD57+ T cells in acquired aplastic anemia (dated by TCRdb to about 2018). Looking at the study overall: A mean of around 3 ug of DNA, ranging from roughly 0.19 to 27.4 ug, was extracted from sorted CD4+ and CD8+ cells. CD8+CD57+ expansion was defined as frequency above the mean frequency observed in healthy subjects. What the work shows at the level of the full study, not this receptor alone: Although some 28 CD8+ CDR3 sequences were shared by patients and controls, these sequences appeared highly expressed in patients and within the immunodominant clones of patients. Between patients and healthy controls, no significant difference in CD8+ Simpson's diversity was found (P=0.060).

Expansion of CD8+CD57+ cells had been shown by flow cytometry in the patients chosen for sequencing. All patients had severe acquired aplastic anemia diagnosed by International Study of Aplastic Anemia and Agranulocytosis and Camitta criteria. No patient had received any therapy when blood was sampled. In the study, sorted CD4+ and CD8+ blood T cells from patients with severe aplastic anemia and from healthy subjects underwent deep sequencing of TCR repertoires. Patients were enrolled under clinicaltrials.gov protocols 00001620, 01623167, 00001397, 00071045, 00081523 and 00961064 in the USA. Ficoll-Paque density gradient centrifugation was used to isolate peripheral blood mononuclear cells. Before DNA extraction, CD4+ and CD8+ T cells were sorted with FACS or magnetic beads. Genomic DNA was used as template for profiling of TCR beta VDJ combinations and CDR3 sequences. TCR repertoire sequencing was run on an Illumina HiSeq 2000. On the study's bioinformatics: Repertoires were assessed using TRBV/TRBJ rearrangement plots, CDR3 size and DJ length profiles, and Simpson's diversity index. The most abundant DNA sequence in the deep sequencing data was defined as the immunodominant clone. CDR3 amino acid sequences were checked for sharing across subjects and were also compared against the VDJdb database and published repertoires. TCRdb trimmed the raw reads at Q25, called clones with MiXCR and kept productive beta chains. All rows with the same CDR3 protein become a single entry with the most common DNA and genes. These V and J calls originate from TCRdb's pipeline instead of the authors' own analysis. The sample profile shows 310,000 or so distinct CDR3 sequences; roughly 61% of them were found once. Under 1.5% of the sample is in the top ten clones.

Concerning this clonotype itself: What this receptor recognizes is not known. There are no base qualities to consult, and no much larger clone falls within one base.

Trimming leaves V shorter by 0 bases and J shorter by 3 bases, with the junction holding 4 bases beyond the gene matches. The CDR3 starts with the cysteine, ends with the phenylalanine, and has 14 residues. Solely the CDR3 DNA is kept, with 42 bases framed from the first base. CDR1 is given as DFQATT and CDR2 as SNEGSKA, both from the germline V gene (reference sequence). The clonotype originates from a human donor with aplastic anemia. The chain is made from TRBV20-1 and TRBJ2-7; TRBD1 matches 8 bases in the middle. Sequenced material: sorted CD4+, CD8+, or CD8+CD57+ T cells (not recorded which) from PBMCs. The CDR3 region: CSARDSGQGYEQYF. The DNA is TGCAGTGCTAGAGATTCCGGACAGGGCTACGAGCAGTACTTC.